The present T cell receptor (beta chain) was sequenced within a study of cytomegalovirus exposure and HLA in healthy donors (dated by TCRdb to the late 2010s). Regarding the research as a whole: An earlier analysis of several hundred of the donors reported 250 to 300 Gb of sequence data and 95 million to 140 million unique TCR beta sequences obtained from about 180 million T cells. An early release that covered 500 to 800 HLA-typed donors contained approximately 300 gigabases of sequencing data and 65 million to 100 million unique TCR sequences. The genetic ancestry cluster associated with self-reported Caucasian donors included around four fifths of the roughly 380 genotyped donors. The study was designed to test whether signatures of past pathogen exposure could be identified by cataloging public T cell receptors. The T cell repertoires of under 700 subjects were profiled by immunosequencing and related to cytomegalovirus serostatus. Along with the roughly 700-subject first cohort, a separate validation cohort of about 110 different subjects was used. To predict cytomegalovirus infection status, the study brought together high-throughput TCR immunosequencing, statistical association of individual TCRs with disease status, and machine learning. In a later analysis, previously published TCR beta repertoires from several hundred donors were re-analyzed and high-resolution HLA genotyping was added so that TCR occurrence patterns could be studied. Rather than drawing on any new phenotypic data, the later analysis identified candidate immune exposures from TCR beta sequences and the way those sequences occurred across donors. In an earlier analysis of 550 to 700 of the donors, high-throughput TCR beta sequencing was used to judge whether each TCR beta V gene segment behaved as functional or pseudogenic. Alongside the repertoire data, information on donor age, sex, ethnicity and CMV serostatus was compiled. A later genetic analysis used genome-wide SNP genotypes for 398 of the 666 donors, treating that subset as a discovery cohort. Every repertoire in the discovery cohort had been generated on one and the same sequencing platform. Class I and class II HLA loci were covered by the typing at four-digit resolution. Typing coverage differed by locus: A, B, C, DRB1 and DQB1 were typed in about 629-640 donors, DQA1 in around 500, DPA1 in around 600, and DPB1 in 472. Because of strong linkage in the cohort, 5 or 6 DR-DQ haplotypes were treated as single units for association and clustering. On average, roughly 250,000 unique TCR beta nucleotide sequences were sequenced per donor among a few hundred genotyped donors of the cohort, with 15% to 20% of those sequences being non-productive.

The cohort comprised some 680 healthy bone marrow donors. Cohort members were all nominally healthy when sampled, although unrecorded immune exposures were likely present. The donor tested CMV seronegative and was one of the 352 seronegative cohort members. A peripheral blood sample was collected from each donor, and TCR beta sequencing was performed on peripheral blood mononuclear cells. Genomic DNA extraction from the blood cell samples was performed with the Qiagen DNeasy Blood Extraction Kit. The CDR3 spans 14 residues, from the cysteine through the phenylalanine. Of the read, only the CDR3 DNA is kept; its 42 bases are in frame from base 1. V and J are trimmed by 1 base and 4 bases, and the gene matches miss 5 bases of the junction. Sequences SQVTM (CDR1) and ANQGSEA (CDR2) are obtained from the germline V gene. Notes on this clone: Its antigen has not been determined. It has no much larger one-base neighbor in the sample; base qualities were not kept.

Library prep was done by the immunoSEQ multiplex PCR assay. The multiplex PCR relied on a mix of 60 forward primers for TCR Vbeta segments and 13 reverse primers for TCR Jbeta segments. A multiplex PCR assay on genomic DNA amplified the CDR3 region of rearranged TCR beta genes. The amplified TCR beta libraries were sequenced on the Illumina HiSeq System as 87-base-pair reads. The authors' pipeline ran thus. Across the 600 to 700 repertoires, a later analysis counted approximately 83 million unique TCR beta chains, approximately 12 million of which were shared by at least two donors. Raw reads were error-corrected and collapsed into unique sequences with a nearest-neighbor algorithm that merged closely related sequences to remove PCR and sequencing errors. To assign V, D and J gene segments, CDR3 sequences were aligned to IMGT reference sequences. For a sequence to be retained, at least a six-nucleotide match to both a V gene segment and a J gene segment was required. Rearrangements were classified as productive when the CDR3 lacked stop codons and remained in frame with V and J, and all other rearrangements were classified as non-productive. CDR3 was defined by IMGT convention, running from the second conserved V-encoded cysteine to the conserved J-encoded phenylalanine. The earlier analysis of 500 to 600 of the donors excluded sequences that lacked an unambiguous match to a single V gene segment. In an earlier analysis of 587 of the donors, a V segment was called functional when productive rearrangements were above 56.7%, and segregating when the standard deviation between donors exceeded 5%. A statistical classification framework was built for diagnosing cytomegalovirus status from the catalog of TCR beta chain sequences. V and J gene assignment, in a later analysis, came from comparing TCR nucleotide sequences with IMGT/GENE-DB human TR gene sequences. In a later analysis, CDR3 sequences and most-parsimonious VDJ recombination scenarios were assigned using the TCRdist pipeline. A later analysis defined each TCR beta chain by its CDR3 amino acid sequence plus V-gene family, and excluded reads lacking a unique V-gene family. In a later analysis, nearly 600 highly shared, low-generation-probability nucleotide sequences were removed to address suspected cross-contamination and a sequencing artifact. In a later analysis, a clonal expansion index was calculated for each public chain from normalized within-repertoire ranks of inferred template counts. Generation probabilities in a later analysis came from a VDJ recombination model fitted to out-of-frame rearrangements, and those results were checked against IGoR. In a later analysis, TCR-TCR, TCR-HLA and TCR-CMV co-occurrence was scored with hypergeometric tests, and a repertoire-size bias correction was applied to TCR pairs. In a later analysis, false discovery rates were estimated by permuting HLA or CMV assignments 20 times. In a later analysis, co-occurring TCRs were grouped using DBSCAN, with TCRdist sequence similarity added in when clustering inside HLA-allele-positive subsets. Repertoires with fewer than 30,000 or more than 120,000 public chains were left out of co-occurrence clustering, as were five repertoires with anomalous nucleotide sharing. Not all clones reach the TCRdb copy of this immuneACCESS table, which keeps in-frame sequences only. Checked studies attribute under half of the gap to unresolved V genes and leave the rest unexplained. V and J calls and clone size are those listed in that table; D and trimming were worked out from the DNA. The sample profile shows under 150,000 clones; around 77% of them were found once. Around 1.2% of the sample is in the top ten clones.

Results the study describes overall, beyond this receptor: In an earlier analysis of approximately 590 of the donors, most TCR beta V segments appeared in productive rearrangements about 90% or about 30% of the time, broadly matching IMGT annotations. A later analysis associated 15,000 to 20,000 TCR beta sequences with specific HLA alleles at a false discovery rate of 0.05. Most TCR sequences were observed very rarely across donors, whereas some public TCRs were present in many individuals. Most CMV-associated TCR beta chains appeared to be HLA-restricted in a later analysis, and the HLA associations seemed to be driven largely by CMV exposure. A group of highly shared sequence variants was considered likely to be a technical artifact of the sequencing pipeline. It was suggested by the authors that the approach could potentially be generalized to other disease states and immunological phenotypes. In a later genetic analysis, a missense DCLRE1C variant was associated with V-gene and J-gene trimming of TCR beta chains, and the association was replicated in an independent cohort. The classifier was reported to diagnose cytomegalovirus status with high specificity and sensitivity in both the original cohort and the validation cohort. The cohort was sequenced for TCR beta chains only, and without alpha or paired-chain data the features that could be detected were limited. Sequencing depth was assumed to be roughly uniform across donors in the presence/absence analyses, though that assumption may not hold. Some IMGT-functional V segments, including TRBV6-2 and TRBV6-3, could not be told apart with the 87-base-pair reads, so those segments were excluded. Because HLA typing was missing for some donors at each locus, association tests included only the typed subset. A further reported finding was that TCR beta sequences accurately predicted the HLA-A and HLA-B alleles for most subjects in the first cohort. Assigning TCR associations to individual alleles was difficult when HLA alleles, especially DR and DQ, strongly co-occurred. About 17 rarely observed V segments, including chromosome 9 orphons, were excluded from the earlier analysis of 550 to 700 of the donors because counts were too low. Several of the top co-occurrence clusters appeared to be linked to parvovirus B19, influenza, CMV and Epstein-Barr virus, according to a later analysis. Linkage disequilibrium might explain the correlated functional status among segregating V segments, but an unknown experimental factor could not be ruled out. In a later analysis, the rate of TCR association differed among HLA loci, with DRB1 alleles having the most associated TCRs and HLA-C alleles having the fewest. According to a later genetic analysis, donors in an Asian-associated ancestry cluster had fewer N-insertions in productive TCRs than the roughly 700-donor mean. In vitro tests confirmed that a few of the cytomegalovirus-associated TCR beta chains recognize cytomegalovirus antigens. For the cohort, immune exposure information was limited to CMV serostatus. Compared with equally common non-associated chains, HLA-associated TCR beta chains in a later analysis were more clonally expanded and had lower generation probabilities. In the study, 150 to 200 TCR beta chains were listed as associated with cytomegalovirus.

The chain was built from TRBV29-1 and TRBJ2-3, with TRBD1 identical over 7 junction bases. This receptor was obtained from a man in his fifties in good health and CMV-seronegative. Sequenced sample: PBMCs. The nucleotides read TGCAGCGTTGAAGGCACAGGGGAGTCAGATACGCAGTATTTT. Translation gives CSVEGTGESDTQYF.